This entry features one TCR beta chain sequence. Its target is not known. Germline CDR1 and CDR2: SGHVS and FQNEAQ. The CDR3 has 17 residues. Trimming removed 2 bases from V and 5 bases from J; junction bases left unmatched: 10. Clones were read by immunoSEQ multiplex PCR, and TCRdb kept only the in-frame ones, dropping some. This sample has around 30,000 clones, with less than 85% found just once. These data are taken from a study of T cells in narcolepsy. Study background: Donors had narcolepsy type 1 or type 2, or were healthy controls.

Findings and caveats of the study: Autoreactive clonotypes reportedly recurred in blood of same and different patients, not controls. Same-patient CSF and blood CD4+ T cell clonotypes included HCRT-specific and TRIB2-specific autoreactive ones. No autoreactive T cell clone sequences appeared in some memory CD4+ repertoires.

The chain combines TRBV7-8 with TRBJ2-1, with 9 bases matching TRBD1. This TCR was sampled from a human donor in good health. The sequencing sample was made of memory (CD45RA-) CD4+ T cells from blood. CDR3 in DNA: TGTGCCAGCAGCTTATCCCCCGGGACAGGGTCCCACAATGAGCAGTTCTTC. Translating it yields CASSLSPGTGSHNEQFF.